This T cell receptor (beta chain) was identified during a study of CD8 T cells in Susac syndrome. Study details: Treatment at blood withdrawal was none, corticosteroids, or intravenous immunoglobulin alone in Susac syndrome patients.

CD8+ and CD4+ T cells taken from blood had their TCR beta sequenced. Patients with Susac syndrome met the recently defined diagnostic criteria for definite or probable disease. RNA amounts of about 0.5 to 1 ug underwent reverse transcription with random hexamers. Multiplex PCR with immunoSEQ amplified the TCR beta CDR3 across 54 Vbeta and 13 Jbeta. TCRdb analysed the immunoSEQ multiplex PCR reads with MiXCR anew, one entry per CDR3 protein. The sample shows around 150,000 distinct CDR3 sequences, nearly 97% of them seen only once. This CDR3 has 13 residues. The V end was cut by 5 bases, the J end by 7 bases, with 11 bases between. Germline V CDR1 and CDR2: MGHDK, SYGVNS.

The TCR sequence derives from a human donor with Susac syndrome. This rearrangement joins TRBV25-1 to TRBJ2-2; tentatively, D is TRBD2 (6 bases). The sample taken for sequencing was CD4+ T cells from PBMCs. In DNA form, the CDR3 reads TGTGCCAGCAGTCTTGCGGGAATCGGGGAGCTGTTTTTT. Translating gives CASSLAGIGELFF. The whole variable domain, filled in from reference TRBV25-1 and TRBJ2-2, reads EADIYQTPRYLVIGTGKKITLECSQTMGHDKMYWYQQDPGMELHLIHYSYGVNSTEKGDLSSESTVSRIRTEHFPLTLESARPSHTSQYLCASSLAGIGELFFGEGSRLTVL.